This T cell receptor (beta chain) was obtained from a study of cytomegalovirus exposure and HLA in healthy donors. This CDR3 is built from 12 residues. Germline V CDR1 and CDR2: SGHTA, FQGNSA. The ends were cut back, 1 base at V and 8 bases at J, with 7 bases in the middle. About this clone: The antigen remains undetermined.

The PCR made use of 60 Vbeta and 13 Jbeta primers. The assay was immunoSEQ multiplex PCR, and TCRdb's table has in-frame clones only and misses some. The sample yields about 99,000 clones, around three quarters seen once. Study-wide findings and caveats: Listed as cytomegalovirus-associated were 150 or so TCR beta chains. A few CMV-associated chains were confirmed in vitro to be specific for CMV antigens.

The V gene is TRBV7-2, the J gene TRBJ2-3; a weak D match, TRBD2 (5 bases). Sample: PBMCs. The TCR comes from a male donor in good health and CMV-seropositive. The CDR3, as DNA: TGTGCCAGCAGCTTAGGAGCGGCTACGCAGTATTTT. Its protein product is CASSLGAATQYF.